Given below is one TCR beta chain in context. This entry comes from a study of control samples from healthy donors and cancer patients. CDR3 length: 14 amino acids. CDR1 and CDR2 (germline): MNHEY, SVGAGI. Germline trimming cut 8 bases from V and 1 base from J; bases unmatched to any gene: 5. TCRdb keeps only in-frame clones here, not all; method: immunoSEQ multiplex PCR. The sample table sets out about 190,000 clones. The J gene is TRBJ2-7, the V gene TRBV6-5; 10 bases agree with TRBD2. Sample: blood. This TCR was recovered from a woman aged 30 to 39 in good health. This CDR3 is CASYSGGTSYEQYF. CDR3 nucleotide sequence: TGTGCCAGCTATAGCGGGGGGACATCCTACGAGCAGTACTTC.